The sequence of this TCR beta chain was determined in a study of blood T cells in healthy people across ages. A few counts support this clonotype. Unmatched junction bases numbered 4, after V lost 0 bases and J lost 2 bases. There are 17 residues in the CDR3. Germline V gene data show CDR1 as SNHLY and CDR2 as FYNNEI. A J-beta primer mix and a sample-barcoded 5' primer were used in a second PCR of roughly 7 to 12 cycles. A single record per CDR3 protein comes from TCRdb applying MiXCR to the 5' RACE reads. The data contain 700,000 to 900,000 distinct CDR3 sequences, around half of them singletons. The chain couples TRBV2 to TRBJ2-5; 12 positions match TRBD2. This receptor was taken from a man at least 80 years old in good health. Input material: blood. This chain's CDR3 is CASSEALGLAGQETQYF. In nucleotides, the CDR3 is TGTGCCAGCAGTGAAGCGCTAGGACTAGCGGGGCAAGAGACCCAGTACTTC.